Each of the 17 T cell receptor beta chains below was sequenced from the same sample in a study of cytomegalovirus exposure and HLA in healthy donors. Both 60 Vbeta primers and 13 Jbeta primers went into the PCR. Assay used: immunoSEQ multiplex PCR; TCRdb lists only in-frame clones, some missing. The sample has about 150,000 clones, 80% to 85% seen once; the top ten hold roughly 2.1%. The specimen sequenced was PBMCs. The receptors were sampled from a man aged 18 to 35 in good health and CMV-seronegative.

This rearrangement joins TRBV7-9 to TRBJ2-7; tentative D call: TRBD2 (5 bases). Trimming removed 1 base from V and 3 bases from J, with 16 bases in between. The CDR3 loop spans 16 amino acids. Looked up from germline, CDR1 is SEHNR and CDR2 is FQNEAQ (reference sequence). CDR3 bases: TGTGCCAGCAGCTTAGGTCCTAGACTAAGTATCTACGAGCAGTACTTC. Amino acid sequence: CASSLGPRLSIYEQYF.

A remark on this clone: Different DNA sequences within this sample yield the same CDR3. The V gene is TRBV30, the J gene TRBJ2-3, with 10 bases aligning to TRBD1. The CDR3 runs 15 residues. V trimming: 1 base; J trimming: 4 bases; junction bases outside the gene matches: 5. The germline gives CDR1 GTSNPN, CDR2 SVGIG (reference sequence). CDR3 nucleotide sequence: TGTGCCTGGAGTGGGACAGGGGGAATTTCAGATACGCAGTATTTT. It codes for CAWSGTGGISDTQYF.

This rearrangement joins TRBV11-2 to TRBJ2-3, with D unresolved. Germline V gene data show CDR1 as SGHAT and CDR2 as FQNNGV. There are 15 residues in the CDR3. Trimming pared 3 bases from V and 1 base from J, leaving 11 bases between. In DNA form, the CDR3 reads TGTGCCAGCAGCTTCGCCGGGTCTCGCACAGATACGCAGTATTTT. Amino acids: CASSFAGSRTDTQYF. The whole variable domain, filled in from reference TRBV11-2 and TRBJ2-3, reads EAGVAQSPRYKIIEKRQSVAFWCNPISGHATLYWYQQILGQGPKLLIQFQNNGVVDDSQLPKDRFSAERLKGVDSTLKIQPAKLEDSAVYLCASSFAGSRTDTQYFGPGTRLTVL.

This rearrangement joins TRBV27 to TRBJ1-6, with D possibly matching TRBD1 (5 bases). The CDR3 is made up of 15 amino acids. V shed 7 bases and J shed 6 bases, with 16 bases lying between them. Per germline, CDR1 MNHEY and CDR2 SMNVEV (reference sequence). As DNA, the CDR3 is TGTGCCAGCACCAAAGATCGCGGGGCTAATTCACCCCTCCACTTT. The encoded protein is CASTKDRGANSPLHF.

The table lists this clone with a few counts. The chain recombines TRBV7-9 with TRBJ1-1; no definite D call. The V gene's germline CDR1 is SEHNR and CDR2 FQNEAQ (reference sequence). The CDR3 length is 11 residues. With 5 bases removed from V and 8 bases from J, the gap between germline ends came to 9 bases. CDR3 nucleotides: TGTGCCAGCAGCGAGACATGGGAAGCTTTCTTT. Translation: CASSETWEAFF.

This chain connects TRBV9 to TRBJ2-3; D is unresolved. Per the germline V gene, CDR1 is SGDLS and CDR2 is YYNGEE. This CDR3 spans 13 amino acids. The V gene lost 3 bases and the J gene lost 2 bases, with 7 bases spanning the gap. Written as DNA, the CDR3 is TGTGCCAGCAGCGCCCAAATCACAGATACGCAGTATTTT. Protein sequence: CASSAQITDTQYF.

The chain is built from TRBV7-3 and TRBJ2-1; 10 bases are shared with TRBD2. The trim removed 10 bases at V and 6 bases at J, leaving 18 bases unmatched. This CDR3 comprises 17 residues. Germline values: CDR1 SGHTA, CDR2 FQGTGA. The CDR3 DNA reads TGTGCCACCCGCTTGACCGGTCTAGCGGGAGCGTCCAATGAGCAGTTCTTC. Translation: CATRLTGLAGASNEQFF.

The genes are TRBV6-5 and TRBJ2-5; a possible D gene is TRBD2 (5 bases). The CDR3 sequence is 11 residues long. From germline, CDR1 is MNHEY and CDR2 SVGAGI. V lost 0 bases, J lost 12 bases, and 8 bases lay in between. The CDR3 spells CASSYSRVEYF. The CDR3 nucleotides are TGTGCCAGCAGTTACTCGCGGGTAGAGTACTTC.

The J gene is TRBJ2-3, the V gene TRBV5-1; 9 bases map to TRBD1. Germline values: CDR1 SGHRS, CDR2 YFSETQ. The junction had 6 bases not matched to a gene; V was cut back by 4 bases and J by 0 bases. The CDR3 is 16 amino acids. This CDR3 is CASSPGTGQSTDTQYF. CDR3 nucleotide sequence: TGCGCCAGCAGCCCAGGGACAGGGCAAAGCACAGATACGCAGTATTTT.

The V call is TRBV2, the J call TRBJ2-1, with TRBD2 matching 10 bases. Trimming at V came to 8 bases and at J to 6 bases, leaving 7 bases not matched to a gene. CDR1 is SNHLY, CDR2 FYNNEI, per germline. The CDR3 extends over 14 amino acids. This CDR3 reads CASAETSGFNEQFF. The DNA of the CDR3 is TGTGCCAGCGCCGAGACTAGCGGGTTCAATGAGCAGTTCTTC.

The chain couples TRBV5-1 to TRBJ1-2, with 10 bases fitting TRBD1. V trimming: 4 bases; J trimming: 7 bases; junction bases outside the gene matches: 4. Germline CDR1 and CDR2: SGHRS and YFSETQ. The CDR3 is 13 amino acids. For the CDR3, the DNA is TGCGCCAGCAGCGCCGGGACAGGGGCTGGCTACACCTTC. Translated, it gives CASSAGTGAGYTF. The full variable domain, with the rest looked up from reference TRBV5-1 and TRBJ1-2, is KAGVTQTPRYLIKTRGQQVTLSCSPISGHRSVSWYQQTPGQGLQFLFEYFSETQRNKGNFPGRFSGRQFSNSRSEMNVSTLELGDSALYLCASSAGTGAGYTFGSGTRLTVV.

This chain uses TRBV19 with TRBJ1-3, with D hard to call. V lost 3 bases and J lost 0, with 6 bases in between. The CDR3 runs to 14 residues. The germline CDR1 and CDR2 sequences are LNHDA and SQIVND (reference sequence). The CDR3 DNA follows: TGTGCCAGTAGTATCGGTGGCTCTGGAAACACCATATATTTT. This sequence encodes CASSIGGSGNTIYF.

In the case of this clone: An end of the junction differs from the germline gene, which may be a read error. CDR3 DNA sequence: TGTTCCAGCAGCTTACAGGGTTTGGGTTCACCCCTCCACTTT. It specifies CSSSLQGLGSPLHF. This chain uses TRBV7-9 with TRBJ1-6; possible D gene TRBD1, 6 bases. The CDR3 runs 14 residues. Germline CDR1 is SEHNR and CDR2 is FQNEAQ (reference sequence).

The V gene is TRBV7-2, the J gene TRBJ1-2; unclear D gene. The CDR3 consists of 13 residues. The germline CDR1 and CDR2 sequences are SGHTA and FQGNSA. V lost 1 base and J lost 7, with 10 bases in between. Here the CDR3 DNA reads TGTGCCAGCAGCTTAGGGGCGCTTCTTGGCTACACCTTC. Amino acid sequence: CASSLGALLGYTF. The full variable domain, rest sourced from reference TRBV7-2 and TRBJ1-2, is GAGVSQSPSNKVTEKGKDVELRCDPISGHTALYWYRQSLGQGLEFLIYFQGNSAPDKSGLPSDRFSAERTGGSVSTLTIQRTQQEDSAVYLCASSLGALLGYTFGSGTRLTVV.

This chain links TRBV21-1 with TRBJ2-3; the table's D gene call, TRBD1, was not cross checked with the DNA. TRBV21-1 is a recognized pseudogene. This CDR3 is built from 11 residues. The CDR3 sequence: CASIHTDTQYF. The CDR3, as DNA: TGTGCCAGCATCCACACAGATACGCAGTATTTT.

The chain is built from TRBV27 and TRBJ1-5, with TRBD1 matching 7 bases. This CDR3 comprises 13 residues. The germline V gene encodes CDR1 MNHEY and CDR2 SMNVEV (reference sequence). With V trimmed by 6 bases and J by 5 bases, 4 bases remained unmatched. CDR3 loop: CASRITGDQPQHF. As DNA, the CDR3 is TGTGCCAGCAGGATTACAGGGGATCAGCCCCAGCATTTT.

V usage is TRBV4-1 and J usage is TRBJ2-1; 7 nucleotides align to TRBD2. Trimming at V came to 1 base and at J to 10 bases, leaving 1 base not matched to a gene. CDR1 is MGHRA and CDR2 is YSYEKL in the germline V gene. CDR3 length equals 12 residues. The CDR3 region is CASSQGGREQFF. DNA of the CDR3: TGCGCCAGCAGCCAAGGCGGGAGAGAGCAGTTCTTC.